The 15 T cell receptor beta chains presented below share a single source sample, sequenced in a study of T cells in Graves' hyperthyroidism and ophthalmopathy. Amplification targeted TCR beta CDR3 regions from RNA transcripts. During a first-round RT-PCR of the TCR CDR3, the HTBI primer set was used. TCRdb used MiXCR to reprocess the multiplex PCR reads, holding one entry per CDR3 protein. The data contain around 500,000 distinct CDR3 sequences, about 15% of them singletons. The specimen was blood. These receptors came from a woman aged 40 to 49 with Graves' hyperthyroidism.

V and J are TRBV10-3 and TRBJ1-6; D gene uncertain. V was cut by 6 bases and J by 5 bases, with 14 bases left in between. The CDR3 runs 15 residues. Germline loops: CDR1 ENHRY, CDR2 SYGVKD. DNA of the CDR3: TGTGCCATCAGGTCCCCGGACGCTAATAATTCACCCCTCCACTTT. It encodes CAIRSPDANNSPLHF.

The chain couples TRBV5-1 to TRBJ2-5; TRBD2 aligns across 14 bases. CDR3 length: 18 amino acids. Germline CDR1 and CDR2: SGHRS and YFSETQ. V lost 0 bases and J lost 1; bases outside the gene matches: 5. CDR3 region: CASSLAGTSGSGQETQYF. DNA for the CDR3: TGCGCCAGCAGCTTGGCGGGGACTAGCGGGAGCGGCCAAGAGACCCAGTACTTC.

This clonotype was detected many times. V gene TRBV11-3 combines with J gene TRBJ2-7; D is undetermined. V was shortened by 5 bases and J by 0 bases, with 14 bases between the two germline ends. This CDR3 comprises 15 residues. CDR1 SGHNT and CDR2 YENEEA come from the germline V gene. The CDR3 bases are TGTGCCAGCAGCCTATACGGTCCGAGCTCCTACGAGCAGTACTTC. Protein product: CASSLYGPSSYEQYF.

In this sample, this clonotype turned up a few times. The chain employs TRBV5-1 and TRBJ1-2; D call uncertain. Germline CDR1 is SGHRS and CDR2 is YFSETQ. V was cut by 0 bases and J by 4 bases, with 10 bases left in between. This CDR3 spans 14 amino acids. CDR3 sequence reads: CASSLAAPVYGYTF. DNA for the CDR3: TGCGCCAGCAGCTTGGCCGCCCCGGTCTATGGCTACACCTTC.

At least ten counts were recorded for this clonotype. This chain uses TRBV30 with TRBJ1-2; possibly TRBD1 for D (6 bases). Germline V CDR1 and CDR2: GTSNPN, SVGIG (reference sequence). The CDR3 length is 11 residues. V shed 8 bases and J shed 4 bases, with 11 bases lying between them. CDR3 in amino acids: CAGQPGYGYTF. The CDR3, as DNA: TGTGCCGGACAGCCCGGCTATGGCTACACCTTC.

The chain combines TRBV4-1 with TRBJ1-1; no clear D gene. The germline CDR1 and CDR2 sequences are MGHRA and YSYEKL. CDR3 length: 14 amino acids. With 4 bases removed from V and 1 base from J, the gap between germline ends came to 10 bases. CDR3 in amino acids: CASSPKSPNTEAFF. Here the CDR3 DNA reads TGCGCCAGCAGCCCCAAGTCCCCGAACACTGAAGCTTTCTTT.

This clonotype was found a few times. The rearrangement joins TRBV29-1 to TRBJ2-5; D is unclear. Trimming took 7 bases from V and 1 from J, leaving 7 bases between them. The CDR3 loop spans 11 amino acids. Germline V gives CDR1 SQVTM, CDR2 ANQGSEA. The CDR3 spells CSAGPQETQYF. The CDR3 nucleotides are TGCAGCGCCGGGCCCCAAGAGACCCAGTACTTC.

This clonotype has ten or more counts. This chain connects TRBV30 to TRBJ2-2; the match to TRBD1 covers 7 bases. There are 14 residues in the CDR3. Germline trimming cut 5 bases from V and 0 bases from J; bases unmatched to any gene: 3. The V gene's germline CDR1 is GTSNPN and CDR2 SVGIG (reference sequence). Here the CDR3 reads CAWPGTANTGELFF. In nucleotides, the CDR3 is TGTGCCTGGCCCGGGACAGCGAACACCGGGGAGCTGTTTTTT.

Turning to this clonotype: One junction end disagrees with the germline gene, perhaps due to a read error. The rearrangement joins TRBV4-2 to TRBJ2-3, with 11 nucleotides matching TRBD2. The CDR3 is made up of 20 amino acids. Germline V gene lookup returns CDR1 LGHNA and CDR2 YNFKEQ. CDR3 DNA sequence: TGTACCAGCAGCCTACAACGTGGAACTAGCGGGAGTACTAGCACAGATACGCAGTATTTT. Protein sequence: CTSSLQRGTSGSTSTDTQYF.

This clonotype was found many times. The rearrangement uses TRBV15 and TRBJ2-7; D might be TRBD1 (6 bases). CDR1 is LNHNV, CDR2 YYDKDF, per germline (reference sequence). V lost 3 bases, J lost 0 bases, and 9 bases lay in between. This CDR3 region has 14 residues. DNA of the CDR3: TGTGCCACCAGCAGGACAGGAACCTCCTACGAGCAGTACTTC. Encoded protein: CATSRTGTSYEQYF.

The chain carries TRBV6-1 and TRBJ1-6; a possible D gene is TRBD1 (5 bases). The CDR3 has 15 amino acids. V lost 3 bases and J 10 bases, leaving 16 bases between the germline ends. The V gene's germline CDR1 is MNHNS and CDR2 SASEGT. CDR3 coding DNA: TGTGCCAGCAGTGACGGGGGGGGAAGAAACTCACCCCTCCACTTT. Encoded protein: CASSDGGGRNSPLHF.

This clonotype was seen many times. The CDR3 DNA reads TGTGCCAGCACCCCGGGACAGTGGGTAGAGACCCAGTACTTC. Translated, it gives CASTPGQWVETQYF. The V and J genes are TRBV28 and TRBJ2-5, with 7 bases aligning to TRBD1. Trimming at V came to 7 bases and at J to 4 bases, leaving 9 bases not matched to a gene. The germline V gene has CDR1 MDHEN and CDR2 SYDVKM. This CDR3 contains 14 residues.

This clonotype was recorded at least ten times. The J gene is TRBJ2-2, the V gene TRBV5-1; D might be TRBD2 (5 bases). Trimming removed 7 bases from V and 2 bases from J, with 15 bases in between. The germline gives CDR1 SGHRS, CDR2 YFSETQ. The CDR3 totals 15 residues. CDR3 region: CASGMTTLNTGELFF. In nucleotides, the CDR3 is TGCGCCAGCGGTATGACTACTCTAAACACCGGGGAGCTGTTTTTT.

This clonotype was picked up many times. V usage is TRBV7-2 and J usage is TRBJ2-7; weak D call: TRBD1 (5 bases). The V gene's germline CDR1 is SGHTA and CDR2 FQGNSA. The CDR3 has 15 residues. V lost 2 bases, J lost 7 bases, and 18 bases lay in between. The CDR3 coding sequence is TGTGCCAGCAGCTTATTTGCCGGTCACCAGGGAGAGCAGTACTTC. As protein: CASSLFAGHQGEQYF.

The rearrangement links TRBV28 to TRBJ2-2; perhaps D is TRBD1 or TRBD2 (6 bases each). Trimming removed 7 bases at V and 6 bases at J, with 9 bases between. This CDR3 has 12 residues. The germline V gene encodes CDR1 MDHEN and CDR2 SYDVKM. CDR3 nucleotide sequence: TGTGCCAGCATTGGGGGGCCCGGGGAGCTGTTTTTT. Its translation: CASIGGPGELFF.